This TCR beta chain was captured by sequencing in a study of T cell clonotyping in hematopoietic cell transplantation. Study-level results: Higher Inverse Simpson Index values in graft donor and pretransplant recipient predicted broader posttransplant TCR diversity.

As concerns this clone: Antigen unknown.

Trimming took off 3 bases at V and 8 bases at J, with 17 bases between the two ends. The CDR3 spans 15 residues. The germline gives CDR1 SGDLS, CDR2 YYNGEE. Samples: about 28 days before transplant, then days 30, 100 and 180 after. Generated by immunoSEQ multiplex PCR, the TCRdb table keeps only in-frame clones and is missing some. Of 6,500 to 9,500 clones listed, approximately 94% are singletons. This sequence originates from a male patient between 55 and 70 years old who had an allogeneic stem cell transplant from an unrelated donor, so T cells may come from the graft donor. Some clones in this sample may be carry-over from other donors' samples. Here the sequenced sample was peripheral blood mononuclear cells, taken 30 days after allogeneic stem cell transplant. This rearrangement joins TRBV9 to TRBJ1-4, with D tentatively TRBD1 (5 bases). CDR3 sequence (DNA): TGTGCCAGCAGCGCCCGGGACCTACCCTGGGAAAAACTGTTTTTT. It is translated as CASSARDLPWEKLFF.